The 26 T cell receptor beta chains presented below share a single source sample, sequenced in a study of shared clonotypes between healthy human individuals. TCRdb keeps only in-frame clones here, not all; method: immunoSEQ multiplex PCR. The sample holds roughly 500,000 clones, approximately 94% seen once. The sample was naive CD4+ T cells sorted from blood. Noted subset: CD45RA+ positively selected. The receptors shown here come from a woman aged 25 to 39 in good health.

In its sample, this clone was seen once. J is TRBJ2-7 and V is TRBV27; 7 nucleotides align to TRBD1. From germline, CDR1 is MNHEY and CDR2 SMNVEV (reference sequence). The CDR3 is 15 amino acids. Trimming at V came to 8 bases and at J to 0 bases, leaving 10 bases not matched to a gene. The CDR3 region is CASGMDRMNSYEQYF. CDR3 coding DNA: TGTGCCAGCGGCATGGACAGGATGAACTCCTACGAGCAGTACTTC.

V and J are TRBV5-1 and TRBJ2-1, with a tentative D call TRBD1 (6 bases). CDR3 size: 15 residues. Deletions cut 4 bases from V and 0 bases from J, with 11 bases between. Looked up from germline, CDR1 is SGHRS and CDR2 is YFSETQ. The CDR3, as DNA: TGCGCCAGCAGCGTGGACAGTAGCTCCTACAATGAGCAGTTCTTC. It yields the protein CASSVDSSSYNEQFF.

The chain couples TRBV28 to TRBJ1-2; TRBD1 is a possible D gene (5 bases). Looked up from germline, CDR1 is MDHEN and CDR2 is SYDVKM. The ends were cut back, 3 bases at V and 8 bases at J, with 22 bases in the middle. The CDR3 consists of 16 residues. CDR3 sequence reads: CASSFTGTLGLRGYTF. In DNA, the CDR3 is TGTGCCAGCAGTTTTACCGGGACCCTAGGTCTACGAGGCTACACCTTC.

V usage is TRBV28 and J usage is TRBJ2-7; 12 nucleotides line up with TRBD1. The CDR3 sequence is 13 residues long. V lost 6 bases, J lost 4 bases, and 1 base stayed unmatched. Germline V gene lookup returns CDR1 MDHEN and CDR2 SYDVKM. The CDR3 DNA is TGTGCCAGCAGGGGACAGGGGGCTTACGAGCAGTACTTC. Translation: CASRGQGAYEQYF.

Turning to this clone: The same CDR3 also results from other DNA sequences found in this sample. CDR3 in amino acids: CASSVAGGIYNEQFF. The CDR3 DNA sequence: TGTGCCAGCAGCGTGGCGGGAGGGATCTACAATGAGCAGTTCTTC. V and J are TRBV9 and TRBJ2-1; 9 nucleotides match TRBD2. Germline V gene lookup returns CDR1 SGDLS and CDR2 YYNGEE. The CDR3 length is 15 residues. With 2 bases clipped from V and 3 bases from J, the junction kept 3 bases outside the gene matches.

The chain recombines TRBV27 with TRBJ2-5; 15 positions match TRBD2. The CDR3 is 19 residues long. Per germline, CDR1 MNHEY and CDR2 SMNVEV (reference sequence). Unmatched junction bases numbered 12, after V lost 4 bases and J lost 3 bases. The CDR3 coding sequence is TGTGCCAGCAGTTACCCACCAGGCAGGACTAGCGGGAGGGAAGAGACCCAGTACTTC. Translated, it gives CASSYPPGRTSGREETQYF.

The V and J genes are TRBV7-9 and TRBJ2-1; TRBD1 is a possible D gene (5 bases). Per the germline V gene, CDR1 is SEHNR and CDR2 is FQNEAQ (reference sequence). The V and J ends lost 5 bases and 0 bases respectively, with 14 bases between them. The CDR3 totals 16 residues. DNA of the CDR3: TGTGCCAGCAGCACCATGCCAGGGATCTCCTACAATGAGCAGTTCTTC. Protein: CASSTMPGISYNEQFF.

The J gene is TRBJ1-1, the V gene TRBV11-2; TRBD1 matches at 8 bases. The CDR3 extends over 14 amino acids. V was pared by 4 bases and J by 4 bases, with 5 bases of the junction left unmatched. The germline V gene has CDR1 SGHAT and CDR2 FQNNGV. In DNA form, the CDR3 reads TGTGCCAGCAGCTCGACAGGGGCGGGCACTGAAGCTTTCTTT. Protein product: CASSSTGAGTEAFF. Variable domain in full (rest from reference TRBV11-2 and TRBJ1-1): EAGVAQSPRYKIIEKRQSVAFWCNPISGHATLYWYQQILGQGPKLLIQFQNNGVVDDSQLPKDRFSAERLKGVDSTLKIQPAKLEDSAVYLCASSSTGAGTEAFFGQGTRLTVV.

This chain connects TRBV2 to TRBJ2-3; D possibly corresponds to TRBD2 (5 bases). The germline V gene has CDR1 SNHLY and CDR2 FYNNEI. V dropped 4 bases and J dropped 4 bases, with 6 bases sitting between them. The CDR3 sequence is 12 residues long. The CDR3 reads CASSGAADTQYF. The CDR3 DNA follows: TGTGCCAGCAGTGGAGCGGCAGATACGCAGTATTTT.

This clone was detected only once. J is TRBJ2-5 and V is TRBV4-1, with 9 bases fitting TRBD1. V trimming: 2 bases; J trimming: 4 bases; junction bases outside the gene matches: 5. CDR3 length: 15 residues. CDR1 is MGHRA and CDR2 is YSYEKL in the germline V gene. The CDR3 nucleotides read TGCGCCAGCAGCCAACCCACAGGGGGCGGAGAGACCCAGTACTTC. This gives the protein CASSQPTGGGETQYF.

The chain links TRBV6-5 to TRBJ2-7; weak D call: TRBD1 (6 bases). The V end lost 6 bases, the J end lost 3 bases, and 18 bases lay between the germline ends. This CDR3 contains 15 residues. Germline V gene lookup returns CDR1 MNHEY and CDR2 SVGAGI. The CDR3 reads CASRGPRDKNYEQYF. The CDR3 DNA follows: TGTGCCAGCAGGGGCCCCCGGGACAAAAACTACGAGCAGTACTTC.

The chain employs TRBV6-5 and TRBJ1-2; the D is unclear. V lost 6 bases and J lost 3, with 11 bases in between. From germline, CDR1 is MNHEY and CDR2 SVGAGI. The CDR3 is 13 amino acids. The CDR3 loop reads CASSRERYYGYTF. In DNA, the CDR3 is TGTGCCAGCAGCCGAGAACGATACTATGGCTACACCTTC.

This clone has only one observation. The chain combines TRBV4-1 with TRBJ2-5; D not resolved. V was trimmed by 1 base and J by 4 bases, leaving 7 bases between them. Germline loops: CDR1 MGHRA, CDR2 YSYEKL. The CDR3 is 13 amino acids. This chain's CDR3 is CASSQVIGETQYF. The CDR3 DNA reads TGCGCCAGCAGCCAAGTTATCGGAGAGACCCAGTACTTC.

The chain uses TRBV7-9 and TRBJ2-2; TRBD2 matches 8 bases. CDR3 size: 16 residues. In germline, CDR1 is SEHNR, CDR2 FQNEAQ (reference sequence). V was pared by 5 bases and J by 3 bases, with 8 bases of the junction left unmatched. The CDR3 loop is CASSRGLVGDTGELFF. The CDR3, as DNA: TGTGCCAGCAGCCGGGGACTAGTGGGAGACACCGGGGAGCTGTTTTTT.

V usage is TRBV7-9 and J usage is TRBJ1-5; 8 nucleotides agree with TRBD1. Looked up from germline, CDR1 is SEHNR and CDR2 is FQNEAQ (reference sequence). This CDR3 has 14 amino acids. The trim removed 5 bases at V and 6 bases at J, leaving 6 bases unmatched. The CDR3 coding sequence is TGTGCCAGCAGCGATGGACAGGGAGGTCAGCCCCAGCATTTT. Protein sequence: CASSDGQGGQPQHF.

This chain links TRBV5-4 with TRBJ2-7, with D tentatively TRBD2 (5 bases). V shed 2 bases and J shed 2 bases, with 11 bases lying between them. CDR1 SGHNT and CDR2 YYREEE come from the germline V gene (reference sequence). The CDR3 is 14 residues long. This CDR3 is CASSLKSGTYEQYF. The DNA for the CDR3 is TGTGCCAGCAGCTTAAAGAGCGGAACCTACGAGCAGTACTTC.

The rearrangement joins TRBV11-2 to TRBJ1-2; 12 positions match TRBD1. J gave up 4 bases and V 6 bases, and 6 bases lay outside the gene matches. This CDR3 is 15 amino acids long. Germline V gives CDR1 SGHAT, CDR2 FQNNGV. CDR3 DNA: TGTGCCAGCAGTCCGGGACAGGGGGCGGGCTATGGCTACACCTTC. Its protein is CASSPGQGAGYGYTF.

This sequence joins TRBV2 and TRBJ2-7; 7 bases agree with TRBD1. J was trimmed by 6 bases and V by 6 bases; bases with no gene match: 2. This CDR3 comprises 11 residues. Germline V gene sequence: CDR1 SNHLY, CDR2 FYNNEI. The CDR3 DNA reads TGTGCCAGCAGGACAGGGCCCGAGCAGTACTTC. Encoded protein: CASRTGPEQYF.

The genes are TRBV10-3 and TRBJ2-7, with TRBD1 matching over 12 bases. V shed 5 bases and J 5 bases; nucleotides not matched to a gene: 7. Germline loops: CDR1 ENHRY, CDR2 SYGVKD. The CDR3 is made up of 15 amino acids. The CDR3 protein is CAISYPGQGANEQYF. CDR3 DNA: TGTGCCATCAGTTACCCGGGACAGGGGGCCAACGAGCAGTACTTC.

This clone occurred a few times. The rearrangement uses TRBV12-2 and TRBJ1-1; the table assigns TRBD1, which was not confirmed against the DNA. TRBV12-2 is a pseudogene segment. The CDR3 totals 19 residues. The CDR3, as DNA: TGTGCAAGTCGCTTAGTGGCGCGGGACAGGGGTAAGAGGGACACTGAAGCTTTCTTT. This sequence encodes CASRLVARDRGKRDTEAFF.

CDR3 bases: TGTGCCAGTAGTCCGGCCGTCCTAGCGGCCCAAGAGACCCAGTACTTC. It yields the protein CASSPAVLAAQETQYF. The V gene is TRBV19, the J gene TRBJ2-5; 7 bases fit TRBD2. The V and J ends lost 5 bases and 1 base, in that order; junction bases with no gene match: 10. The CDR3 sequence is 16 residues long. The germline V gene has CDR1 LNHDA and CDR2 SQIVND (reference sequence).

The CDR3 coding sequence is TGTGCCAGCAGCCCGGGACAGGGCCGGGGGTACACTGAAGCTTTCTTT. It encodes CASSPGQGRGYTEAFF. The chain links TRBV14 to TRBJ1-1, with 9 bases aligning to TRBD1. The junction had 9 bases not matched to a gene; V was cut back by 4 bases and J by 3 bases. This CDR3 has 16 amino acids. Germline-derived CDR1 and CDR2 are SGHDN and FVKESK.

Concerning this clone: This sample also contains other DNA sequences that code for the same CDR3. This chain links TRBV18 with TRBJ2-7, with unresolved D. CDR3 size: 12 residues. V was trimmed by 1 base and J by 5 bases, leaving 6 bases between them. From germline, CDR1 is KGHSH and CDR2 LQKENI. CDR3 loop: CASSPRGDEQYF. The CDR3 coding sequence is TGTGCCAGCTCACCACGAGGAGACGAGCAGTACTTC.

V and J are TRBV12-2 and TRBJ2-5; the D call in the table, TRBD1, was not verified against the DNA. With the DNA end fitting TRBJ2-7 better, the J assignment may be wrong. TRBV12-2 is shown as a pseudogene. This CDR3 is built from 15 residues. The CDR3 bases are TGTGCAAGTCGCTCCCAACAGGGCCCGCACTACGAGCAGTACTTC. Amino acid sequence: CASRSQQGPHYEQYF.

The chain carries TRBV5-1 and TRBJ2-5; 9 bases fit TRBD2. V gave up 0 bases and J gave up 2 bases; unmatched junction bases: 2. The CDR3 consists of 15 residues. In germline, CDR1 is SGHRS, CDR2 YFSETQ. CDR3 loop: CASSLGLAAQETQYF. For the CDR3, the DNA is TGCGCCAGCAGCTTGGGACTAGCGGCACAAGAGACCCAGTACTTC.

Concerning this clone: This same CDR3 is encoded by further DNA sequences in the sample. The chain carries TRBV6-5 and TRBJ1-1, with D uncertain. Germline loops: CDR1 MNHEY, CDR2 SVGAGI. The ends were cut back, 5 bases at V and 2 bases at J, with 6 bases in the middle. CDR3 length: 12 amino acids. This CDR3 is CASSRGNTEAFF. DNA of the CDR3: TGTGCCAGCAGTCGGGGTAACACTGAAGCTTTCTTT.